The 28 T cell receptor beta chains below come from one sample, sequenced in a study of CD8+CD57+ T cells in acquired aplastic anemia. TCR beta VDJ and CDR3 were profiled, and genomic DNA was the template. TCRdb processed the reads anew with MiXCR; each CDR3 protein has one entry. There are around 180,000 distinct CDR3 sequences in the sample; about 50% occur only once, and 10% to 15% lies in the top ten. Previously, flow cytometry had revealed CD8+CD57+ cell expansion in the patients chosen for sequencing. The sample comprised sorted CD4+, CD8+, or CD8+CD57+ T cells (not recorded which) from PBMCs. The receptors were sampled from a human donor with aplastic anemia.

Of note for this clonotype: A much more abundant neighbour one base away suggests this may be a read error. This rearrangement joins TRBV12-3 or TRBV12-4 to TRBJ2-7; 9 bases line up with TRBD1. CDR3 length: 16 amino acids. The chain's CDR3 is CASSPPSGTGTYGQYF. The CDR3 region has the DNA TGTGCCAGCAGTCCACCATCCGGGACAGGGACGTACGGGCAGTACTTC.

This clonotype turned up a few times. The chain employs TRBV7-2 and TRBJ2-1; D gene uncertain. V shed 1 base and J shed 4 bases, with 5 bases lying between them. The CDR3 has 13 residues. Per germline, CDR1 SGHTA and CDR2 FQGNSA. This chain's CDR3 is CASSLGLYNEQFF. Here the CDR3 DNA reads TGTGCCAGCAGCTTAGGACTTTACAATGAGCAGTTCTTC.

In this sample, this clonotype turned up many times. The chain carries TRBV12-3 or TRBV12-4 and TRBJ1-6; tentative D call: TRBD1 (6 bases). This CDR3 comprises 14 residues. Between the trimmed V and J ends, which lost 7 bases and 7 bases, there was a span of 14 bases. The CDR3 reads CASNRGGLNSPLHF. DNA for the CDR3: TGTGCCAGCAACCGAGGGGGTCTGAATTCACCCCTCCACTTT.

The rearrangement joins TRBV2 to TRBJ1-1, with D maybe TRBD1 (5 bases). Trimming shortened V by 6 bases and J by 10 bases, and 15 bases separated the two germline ends. CDR3 size: 12 residues. Germline assignment: CDR1 SNHLY and CDR2 FYNNEI. The CDR3 spells CASRGDGPGAFF. In nucleotides, the CDR3 is TGTGCCAGCAGGGGGGACGGCCCAGGAGCTTTCTTT.

This clonotype occurred once. The V and J genes are TRBV24-1 and TRBJ2-5; D remains ambiguous. Trimming shortened V by 2 bases and J by 7 bases, and 7 bases separated the two germline ends. This CDR3 is 12 amino acids long. Germline V CDR1 and CDR2: KGHDR, SFDVKD. CDR3 nucleotides: TGTGCCACCAGTGATTATAAGGGGACCCAGTACTTC. It specifies CATSDYKGTQYF.

This clonotype appeared a single time. This chain uses TRBV20-1 with TRBJ2-5; no reliable D call. V was trimmed by 4 bases and J by 5 bases, leaving 17 bases between them. The CDR3 extends over 14 amino acids. Germline V CDR1 and CDR2: DFQATT, SNEGSKA (reference sequence). The CDR3 loop reads CSAKNPSFSETQYF. CDR3 in DNA: TGCAGTGCTAAGAACCCTAGTTTTTCGGAGACCCAGTACTTC.

The J gene is TRBJ2-1, the V gene TRBV11-1, with 9 nucleotides matching TRBD1. Trimming removed 3 bases from V and 5 bases from J; junction bases left unmatched: 2. This CDR3 contains 14 residues. Germline V gives CDR1 SGHAT, CDR2 FQDESV (reference sequence). In DNA form, the CDR3 reads TGTGCCAGCAGCTTGGGACAGGGAAACAATGAGCAGTTCTTC. Translated: CASSLGQGNNEQFF.

This clonotype has ten or more counts. The genes are TRBV6-1 and TRBJ1-5; 11 bases align to TRBD1. The germline V gene encodes CDR1 MNHNS and CDR2 SASEGT. The CDR3 totals 14 residues. Germline trimming cut 8 bases from V and 6 bases from J; bases unmatched to any gene: 6. The CDR3 sequence is CASLTGTGGQPQHF. As DNA, the CDR3 is TGTGCCAGCCTAACCGGGACAGGGGGTCAGCCCCAGCATTTT.

This clonotype was observed a handful of times. Lacking the conserved final phenylalanine or tryptophan, this CDR3 likely reflects a read error. The DNA is omitted, as the CDR3 cannot be located on it reliably, and the CDR3 follows TCRdb's listing. The rearrangement uses TRBV19 and TRBJ1-1; TRBD1 reflects the table's D call only, with no check against the DNA. The CDR3 is 13 residues long, counting both termini. Looked up from germline, CDR1 is LNHDA and CDR2 is SQIVND (reference sequence). CDR3 region: CASTDRSNTEAFS.

This clonotype turned up a few times. The chain is built from TRBV11-2 and TRBJ2-2; unclear D gene. Trimming shortened V by 5 bases and J by 5 bases, and 18 bases separated the two germline ends. CDR3 length: 16 residues. From germline, CDR1 is SGHAT and CDR2 FQNNGV. The CDR3 coding sequence is TGTGCCAGCAGCCCAAGAAGCCTAGTCGTGACCGGGGAGCTGTTTTTT. This encodes CASSPRSLVVTGELFF.

The chain uses TRBV6-1 and TRBJ2-5; possible D gene TRBD1, 5 bases. Per germline, CDR1 MNHNS and CDR2 SASEGT. The CDR3 totals 14 residues. The V and J ends lost 6 bases and 8 bases respectively, with 19 bases between them. The CDR3 loop reads CASRDKLQRDTQYF. The CDR3 DNA reads TGTGCCAGCAGGGACAAGCTCCAAAGAGACACCCAGTACTTC.

The gene calls are TRBV7-2 and TRBJ2-7; D may correspond to TRBD1 or TRBD2 (5 bases each). Germline V gives CDR1 SGHTA, CDR2 FQGNSA. Trimming took off 5 bases at V and 7 bases at J, with 12 bases between the two ends. This CDR3 spans 12 amino acids. DNA for the CDR3: TGTGCCAGCAGCCCCTGGGACGGAGAGCAGTACTTC. It is translated as CASSPWDGEQYF.

The chain combines TRBV7-2 with TRBJ2-2; D not resolved. The germline V gene has CDR1 SGHTA and CDR2 FQGNSA. Trimming removed 5 bases at V and 8 bases at J, with 6 bases between. The CDR3 has 11 residues. The CDR3 DNA reads as TGTGCCAGCAGCATAACTGGGGAGCTGTTTTTT. Translating gives CASSITGELFF. Drawing the rest from reference TRBV7-2 and TRBJ2-2, the complete variable domain is GAGVSQSPSNKVTEKGKDVELRCDPISGHTALYWYRQSLGQGLEFLIYFQGNSAPDKSGLPSDRFSAERTGGSVSTLTIQRTQQEDSAVYLCASSITGELFFGEGSRLTVL.

In this sample, this clonotype turned up many times. The rearrangement links TRBV6-1 to TRBJ2-7; TRBD1 matches at 9 bases. Germline CDR1 is MNHNS and CDR2 is SASEGT. V was pared by 6 bases and J by 0 bases, with 6 bases of the junction left unmatched. This CDR3 region has 15 residues. The CDR3 nucleotides are TGTGCCAGCAGCCGCGGACAGGGGAGCTCCTACGAGCAGTACTTC. Translating gives CASSRGQGSSYEQYF.

A note on this clonotype: One end of the junction varies from germline; a read error may be responsible. V is TRBV2 and J is TRBJ2-2; D might be TRBD1 (6 bases). This CDR3 region has 15 residues. CDR1 and CDR2 from the germline V gene are SNHLY and FYNNEI. The CDR3 spells CASIRTGTNTRELFF. Here the CDR3 DNA reads TGTGCCAGCATCCGAACAGGGACGAACACCAGGGAGCTGTTTTTT.

The chain employs TRBV10-2 and TRBJ2-5, with D possibly matching TRBD2 (6 bases). Germline values: CDR1 WSHSY, CDR2 SAAADI. V was clipped by 6 bases and J by 5 bases, with 22 bases between them. The CDR3 sequence is 16 residues long. The CDR3 DNA reads as TGCGCCAGCAGCGGGGGTGCGGGTATTACGTGGGAGACCCAGTACTTC. Translating gives CASSGGAGITWETQYF.

The gene calls are TRBV10-3 and TRBJ1-5; TRBD1 aligns across 7 bases. J lost 5 bases, V lost 0 bases, and 4 bases had no gene match. This CDR3 has 15 amino acids. Germline assignment: CDR1 ENHRY and CDR2 SYGVKD. The CDR3, as DNA: TGTGCCATCAGTGAGTCCCAAGGGGGCGATCAGCCCCAGCATTTT. It encodes CAISESQGGDQPQHF.

V is TRBV2 and J is TRBJ2-1; 9 nucleotides match TRBD2. V was clipped by 7 bases and J by 4 bases; unmatched bases: 8. Germline CDR1 SNHLY, CDR2 FYNNEI. This CDR3 has 15 amino acids. CDR3 in DNA: TGTGCCAGCAACCGACCTAGCGGGACATACAATGAGCAGTTCTTC. Translation: CASNRPSGTYNEQFF.

In its sample, this clonotype was seen many times. This chain uses TRBV4-1 with TRBJ1-2; D is ambiguous. Trimming stripped 1 base from V and 8 bases from J, with 11 bases between. CDR1 and CDR2 (germline): MGHRA, YSYEKL. The CDR3 runs to 13 residues. The CDR3 here is CASSQARDLGYTF. The CDR3 nucleotides are TGCGCCAGCAGCCAAGCTCGGGATTTGGGCTACACCTTC.

The chain couples TRBV20-1 to TRBJ2-3; TRBD2 matches 9 bases. The CDR3 loop spans 15 amino acids. Per germline, CDR1 DFQATT and CDR2 SNEGSKA (reference sequence). Unmatched junction bases numbered 3, after V lost 1 base and J lost 1 base. Here the CDR3 DNA reads TGCAGTGCTAGAGTAATAGCGGGGGGCACAGATACGCAGTATTTT. This sequence encodes CSARVIAGGTDTQYF.

On this clonotype: A read error may produce the germline difference seen at one junction end. The genes are TRBV4-1 and TRBJ2-1; 12 bases are shared with TRBD1. This CDR3 comprises 16 residues. CDR1 MGHRA and CDR2 YSYEKL come from the germline V gene. The CDR3 protein is CASSQEVGTGGNEQLF. The CDR3, as DNA: TGTGCCAGCAGCCAAGAGGTGGGGACAGGGGGCAATGAGCAGCTCTTC.

The chain carries TRBV6-5 and TRBJ2-4; D might be TRBD2 (7 bases). Germline V lookup: CDR1 MNHEY, CDR2 SVGAGI. V lost 6 bases and J 9 bases, leaving 21 bases between the germline ends. The CDR3 has 15 amino acids. CDR3 nucleotide sequence: TGTGCCAGCAGATCCGTGGGCGGGGGCGTTTCCATTCAGTACTTC. Translating it yields CASRSVGGGVSIQYF.

The rearrangement joins TRBV25-1 to TRBJ1-1; a weak D match, TRBD1 (6 bases). The germline gives CDR1 MGHDK, CDR2 SYGVNS. The CDR3 has 15 amino acids. V lost 5 bases, J lost 1 base, and 14 bases lay in between. The CDR3: CASSLSPTGNTEAFF. CDR3 DNA: TGTGCCAGCAGTCTTTCGCCGACAGGGAACACTGAAGCTTTCTTT. The entire variable domain, with the rest obtained from reference TRBV25-1 and TRBJ1-1, is as follows: EADIYQTPRYLVIGTGKKITLECSQTMGHDKMYWYQQDPGMELHLIHYSYGVNSTEKGDLSSESTVSRIRTEHFPLTLESARPSHTSQYLCASSLSPTGNTEAFFGQGTRLTVV.

This clonotype was counted ten times or more. The rearrangement links TRBV7-2 to TRBJ2-5; the D gene could be TRBD1 or TRBD2 (5 bases each). The germline V gene has CDR1 SGHTA and CDR2 FQGNSA. Trimming left V 1 base short and J 5 bases short, with 11 bases between. The CDR3 is 14 amino acids. The CDR3 nucleotides read TGTGCCAGCAGCTTAGGTAGCGCAGGGGAGACCCAGTACTTC. Translation gives CASSLGSAGETQYF.

The rearrangement links TRBV15 to TRBJ1-1; TRBD1 aligns across 7 bases. Germline assignment: CDR1 LNHNV and CDR2 YYDKDF (reference sequence). The junction had 9 bases not matched to a gene; V was cut back by 2 bases and J by 12 bases. CDR3 length: 13 residues. CDR3: CATSRSTGAVTFF. The CDR3 nucleotides read TGTGCCACCAGCAGAAGTACAGGGGCTGTAACTTTCTTT.

This clonotype was counted between two and nine times. The V gene is TRBV28, the J gene TRBJ1-2; D gene ambiguous. The CDR3 runs to 11 residues. Germline assignment: CDR1 MDHEN and CDR2 SYDVKM. V dropped 5 bases and J dropped 2 bases, with 3 bases sitting between them. CDR3 protein: CASSQNYGYTF. The CDR3 bases are TGTGCCAGCAGTCAGAACTATGGCTACACCTTC.

This chain connects TRBV6-1 to TRBJ2-5; unclear D gene. Between the trimmed V and J ends, which lost 2 bases and 2 bases, there was a span of 6 bases. Germline CDR1 and CDR2: MNHNS and SASEGT. The CDR3 contains 13 residues. The CDR3, as DNA: TGTGCCAGCAGTGAACACCAACAAGAGACCCAGTACTTC. Encoded protein: CASSEHQQETQYF.

V gene TRBV2 combines with J gene TRBJ2-4; D remains ambiguous. Germline CDR1 is SNHLY and CDR2 is FYNNEI. The V and J ends lost 5 bases and 8 bases respectively, with 7 bases between them. This CDR3 spans 11 amino acids. DNA for the CDR3: TGTGCCAGCAGTCCCCGGGACATTCAGTACTTC. Translated: CASSPRDIQYF.